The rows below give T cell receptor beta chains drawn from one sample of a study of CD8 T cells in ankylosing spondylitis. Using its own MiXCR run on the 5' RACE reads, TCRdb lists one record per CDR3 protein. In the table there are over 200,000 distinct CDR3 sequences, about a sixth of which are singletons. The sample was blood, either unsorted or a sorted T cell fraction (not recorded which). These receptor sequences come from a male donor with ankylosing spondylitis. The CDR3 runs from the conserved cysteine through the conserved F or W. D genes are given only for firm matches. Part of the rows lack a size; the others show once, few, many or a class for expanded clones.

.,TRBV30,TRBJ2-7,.,TGTGCCTGGAGTGTCCAGACCTACGAGCAGTACTTC,CAWSVQTYEQYF
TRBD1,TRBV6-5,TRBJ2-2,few,TGTGCCAGCAGTTACTGGGACAGCAACACCGGGGAGCTGTTTTTT,CASSYWDSNTGELFF
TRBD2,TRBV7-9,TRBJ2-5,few,TGTGCCAGCAGCTTCCTGGGCGGGGGCCAAGAGACCCAGTACTTC,CASSFLGGGQETQYF
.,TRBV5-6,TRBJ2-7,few,TGTGCCAGCAGCCAGAGGGGTGGATACTCCTACGAGCAGTACTTC,CASSQRGGYSYEQYF
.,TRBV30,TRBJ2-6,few,TGTGCCTGGAGTGTTGAGGTCTCTGGGGCCAACGTCCTGACTTTC,CAWSVEVSGANVLTF
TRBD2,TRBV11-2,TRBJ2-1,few,TGTGCCAGCAGCTTAGATTTCCCTCTAGCGGGGGGGCAGAATGAGCAGTTCTTC,CASSLDFPLAGGQNEQFF
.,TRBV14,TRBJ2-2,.,TGTGCCAGCAGCCCTCCCCGAGCGGGCGGGGAGCTGTTTTTT,CASSPPRAGGELFF
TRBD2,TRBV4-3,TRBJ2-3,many,TGCGCCAGCAGTCCTACTAGCGGCACCACAGATACGCAGTATTTT,CASSPTSGTTDTQYF
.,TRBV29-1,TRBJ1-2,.,TGCAGCGCCCCTGGAGGCCCCGCTCCCTATGGCTACACCTTC,CSAPGGPAPYGYTF
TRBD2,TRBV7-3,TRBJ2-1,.,TGTGCCAGCAGCTTAAGCCGGGGGGAGAGCAATGAGCAGTTCTTC,CASSLSRGESNEQFF
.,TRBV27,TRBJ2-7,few,TGTGCCAGCAGTTTCTCCGCCTCCTACGAGCAGTACTTC,CASSFSASYEQYF
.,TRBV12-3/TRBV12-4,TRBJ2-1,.,TGTGCCAGCAGCCTCACCCCCTACAATGAGCAGTTCTTC,CASSLTPYNEQFF
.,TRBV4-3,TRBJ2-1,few,TGCGCCAGCAGCCCCCCGAACGGGGGGCCGGATGAGCAGTTCTTC,CASSPPNGGPDEQFF
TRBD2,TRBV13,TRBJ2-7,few,TGTGCCAGCAGCTTAGCGTTGGAGCGGGGGGCCGGGGACGAGCAGTACTTC,CASSLALERGAGDEQYF
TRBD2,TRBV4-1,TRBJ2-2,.,TGCGCCAGCAGCCAAGGGACTAGCGGGAGCTACGGGGAGCTGTTTTTT,CASSQGTSGSYGELFF
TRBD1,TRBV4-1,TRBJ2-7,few,TGCGCCAGCAGCCAATCGGGACAGGGGGCCGGCTTTGACTACGAGCAGTACTTC,CASSQSGQGAGFDYEQYF
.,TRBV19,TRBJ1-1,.,TGTGCCAGTAGTATGGTCAGCCTCACTGAAGCTTTCTTT,CASSMVSLTEAFF
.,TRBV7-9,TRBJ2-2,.,.,CANAAPPGTGELFFF
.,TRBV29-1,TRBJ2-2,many,TGCAGCCCCATAAGGAGGGCCGGGGAGCTGTTTTTT,CSPIRRAGELFF
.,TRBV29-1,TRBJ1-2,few,TGCAGCGCACGCGGACACTATGGCTACACCTTC,CSARGHYGYTF
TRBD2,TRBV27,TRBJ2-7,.,TGTGCCAGCAGTTTATCGGGAGCGGGATCCTCCTACGAGCAGTACTTC,CASSLSGAGSSYEQYF
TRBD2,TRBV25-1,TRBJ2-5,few,TGTGCCAGCAGTGAAGTTGCGGGGGGGCCTTTTAGAGAGACCCAGTACTTC,CASSEVAGGPFRETQYF
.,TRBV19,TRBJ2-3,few,TGTGCCAGTAGTATAGATACGGGTCGCACAGATACGCAGTATTTT,CASSIDTGRTDTQYF
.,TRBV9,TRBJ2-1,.,TGTGCCAGCAGCGCAAGATCTGGACAGCCCGGGCGGAACAATGAGCAGTTCTTC,CASSARSGQPGRNNEQFF
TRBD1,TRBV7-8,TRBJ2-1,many,TGTGCCAGCAGCCCAGGACAGGGTGGCGATGAGCAGTTCTTC,CASSPGQGGDEQFF
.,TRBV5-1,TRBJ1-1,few,TGCGCCAGCAGCTTGATTGTCGGCAGGGACACTGAAGCTTTCTTT,CASSLIVGRDTEAFF
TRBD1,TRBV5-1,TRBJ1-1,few,TGCGCCAGCAGCACGGGACAGGACACTGAAGCTTTCTTT,CASSTGQDTEAFF
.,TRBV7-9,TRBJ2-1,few,TGTGCCAGCAGCCCCGGAGCCGAGCAGTTCTTC,CASSPGAEQFF
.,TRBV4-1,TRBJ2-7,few,TGCGCCAGCAGCCAAGGGTATACGGGGGGCTGGGACGAGCAGTACTTC,CASSQGYTGGWDEQYF
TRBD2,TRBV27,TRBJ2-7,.,TGTGCCAGCAGCCCCATCGGGGGGGCGCGGGAGCAGTACTTC,CASSPIGGAREQYF
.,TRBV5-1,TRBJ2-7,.,TGCGCCAGCAGGGAGGGTGTCAGGGTTAGCTCCTACGAGCAGTACTTC,CASREGVRVSSYEQYF
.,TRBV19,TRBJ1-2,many,TGTGCCAGTAGCCCCACAGAAAACTATGGCTACACCTTC,CASSPTENYGYTF
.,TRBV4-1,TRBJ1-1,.,TGCGCCAGCAGCCAAGCGACAGTGTTGAACACTGAAGCTTTCTTT,CASSQATVLNTEAFF
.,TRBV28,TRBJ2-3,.,TGTGCCAGCACCCTGACAGGGACTGGGGGTTGGGTGTATTTT,CASTLTGTGGWVYF
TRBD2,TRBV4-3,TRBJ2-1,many,TGCGCCAGCAGCCAAGACCGACTAGCGGCCTACAATGAGCAGTTCTTC,CASSQDRLAAYNEQFF
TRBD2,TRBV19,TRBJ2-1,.,TGTGCCAGTAGTATGACTAGCGGGAGGGGGTCCTACAATGAGCAGTTCTTC,CASSMTSGRGSYNEQFF
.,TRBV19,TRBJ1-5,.,TGTGCCAGTACCGCCCTGGCAGGGCCCGGACAGCCCCAGCATTTT,CASTALAGPGQPQHF
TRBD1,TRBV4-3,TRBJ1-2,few,TGCGCCAGCAGCCAAGAGATCTACCCGGGACAGGGATATAACTATGGCTACACCTTC,CASSQEIYPGQGYNYGYTF
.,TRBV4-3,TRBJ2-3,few,TGCGCCAGCAGCCCTGGGGTCTCGACAGATACGCAGTATTTT,CASSPGVSTDTQYF
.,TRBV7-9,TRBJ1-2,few,TGTGCCAGCAGAGCGGGGCCCAACTATGGCTACACCTTC,CASRAGPNYGYTF
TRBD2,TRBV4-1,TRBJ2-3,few,TGCGCCAGCAGCCAAGGCCTTAGCGGGAGTTGGACGGATACGCAGTATTTT,CASSQGLSGSWTDTQYF
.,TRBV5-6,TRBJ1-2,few,TGTGCCAGCACCTGGGGGGACTATGGCTACACCTTC,CASTWGDYGYTF
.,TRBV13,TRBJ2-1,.,TGTGCCAGCAGCTTTTCCACTAGCCCGAGCAATGAGCAGTTCTTC,CASSFSTSPSNEQFF